A single sample gave rise to the 27 T cell receptor beta chains below, sequenced in a study of blood T cell repertoires in COVID-19 (TCRdb year 2020). The library was obtained by the immunoSEQ multiplex PCR assay. The source is immuneACCESS, and TCRdb retained only in-frame sequences with V and J called. Part of the clones is not carried over; for the studies checked, unresolved V genes explain less than half of this, and the remainder is unexplained. This sample comprises about 280,000 clones, 65% to 90% of them detected only once. Approximately 5.1% of the sample goes to the ten largest clones. Sequenced sample: peripheral blood. These TCRs come from a man in his fifties or sixties with active or convalescent COVID-19.

As for this clone: The sample carries other DNA sequences with the same CDR3. The chain employs TRBV3-1 (or the pseudogene TRBV3-2) and TRBJ1-3; possible D gene TRBD1, 6 bases. CDR3 length: 14 amino acids. V was clipped by 1 base and J by 4 bases, with 8 bases between them. Germline V gene sequence: CDR1 LGHDT, CDR2 YNNKEL (reference sequence). The CDR3 here is CASSQGQAGNTIYF. Written as DNA, the CDR3 is TGTGCCAGCAGCCAAGGACAGGCCGGAAACACCATATATTTT.

The chain joins TRBV27 to TRBJ1-1, with unresolved D. The CDR3 loop spans 14 amino acids. Germline V gives CDR1 MNHEY, CDR2 SMNVEV (reference sequence). V shed 3 bases and J shed 1 base, with 9 bases lying between them. DNA for the CDR3: TGTGCCAGCAGTTTTCACCCAGGGAACACTGAAGCTTTCTTT. Translated, it gives CASSFHPGNTEAFF.

The chain is built from TRBV30 and TRBJ2-1, with 8 positions matching TRBD2. Trimming removed 2 bases from V and 6 bases from J; junction bases left unmatched: 9. Germline V gene lookup returns CDR1 GTSNPN and CDR2 SVGIG (reference sequence). The CDR3 sequence is 15 residues long. CDR3 residues: CAWSTGLVLSNEQFF. The CDR3 region has the DNA TGTGCCTGGAGTACGGGACTAGTGTTGAGCAATGAGCAGTTCTTC.

The sample holds a few counts of this clone. DNA of the CDR3: TGCGCCAGCAGCTTAGGAGTGCGGTTCAACACTGAAGCTTTCTTT. Its protein is CASSLGVRFNTEAFF. V gene TRBV5-1 combines with J gene TRBJ1-1; no clear D gene. This CDR3 is 15 amino acids long. Germline V gene lookup returns CDR1 SGHRS and CDR2 YFSETQ. Trimming shortened V by 2 bases and J by 2 bases, and 13 bases separated the two germline ends.

The gene calls are TRBV2 and TRBJ1-4, with D maybe TRBD1 (5 bases). Germline V CDR1 and CDR2: SNHLY, FYNNEI. CDR3 length equals 15 residues. V was trimmed by 5 bases and J by 0 bases, leaving 10 bases between them. The CDR3, as DNA: TGTGCCAGCAGTTTCGGGGGATCAACTAATGAAAAACTGTTTTTT. Translated: CASSFGGSTNEKLFF.

The CDR3 protein is CATSDARGSSALISATDTQYF. The CDR3 DNA reads TGTGCCACCAGTGACGCCAGGGGATCCTCCGCTCTAATTTCCGCCACAGATACGCAGTATTTT. The chain links TRBV24-1 to TRBJ2-3, with D tentatively TRBD1 (6 bases). The germline V gene encodes CDR1 KGHDR and CDR2 SFDVKD. Deletions cut 4 bases from V and 2 bases from J, with 30 bases between. The CDR3 has 21 amino acids.

The chain has TRBV5-1 and TRBJ1-1, with 9 bases identical to TRBD1. Germline V gene data show CDR1 as SGHRS and CDR2 as YFSETQ. The CDR3 is 14 residues long. V was clipped by 3 bases and J by 7 bases; unmatched bases: 7. The CDR3 region is CASSSPGQGREAFF. In DNA, the CDR3 is TGCGCCAGCAGCTCTCCGGGACAGGGCCGTGAAGCTTTCTTT.

The chain has TRBV9 and TRBJ2-1; 9 bases fit TRBD2. CDR1 SGDLS and CDR2 YYNGEE come from the germline V gene. This CDR3 has 15 residues. The V segment lost 3 bases and the J segment 6 bases; nucleotides outside the gene matches: 7. Here the CDR3 reads CASSGRTSESNEQFF. CDR3 nucleotide sequence: TGTGCCAGCAGCGGGCGGACTAGCGAGAGCAATGAGCAGTTCTTC.

This clone occurred once. The J gene is TRBJ2-7, the V gene TRBV20-1, with TRBD2 matching over 8 bases. The CDR3 runs to 17 residues. The V gene end was trimmed by 3 bases and the J gene end by 2 bases; junction bases not matched to a gene: 15. Germline CDR1 reads DFQATT; CDR2 reads SNEGSKA (reference sequence). For the CDR3, the DNA is TGCAGTGCTAGTCAGCGAAGTACTAGCGGAGAAACCTACGAGCAGTACTTC. It translates to CSASQRSTSGETYEQYF.

This chain uses TRBV18 with TRBJ2-1; TRBD2 matches at 8 bases. The CDR3 extends over 14 amino acids. Germline V CDR1 and CDR2: KGHSH, LQKENI. After removal of 3 bases from V and 7 bases from J, the junction contained 5 bases not matched to a gene. CDR3 coding DNA: TGTGCCAGCTCACCCGGGGGGGCCAGGAATGAGCAGTTCTTC. This sequence encodes CASSPGGARNEQFF.

The CDR3: CASSLGSGDNEQFF. In DNA form, the CDR3 reads TGTGCCAGCAGCTTGGGGAGCGGTGACAATGAGCAGTTCTTC. The chain couples TRBV11-2 to TRBJ2-1; D is perhaps TRBD2 (5 bases). The CDR3 spans 14 residues. Looked up from germline, CDR1 is SGHAT and CDR2 is FQNNGV. V shed 3 bases and J shed 5 bases, with 11 bases lying between them.

The chain combines TRBV5-5 with TRBJ1-1, with D possibly matching TRBD1 (6 bases). V was clipped by 4 bases and J by 10 bases, with 17 bases between them. Germline loops: CDR1 SGHKS, CDR2 YYEKEE (reference sequence). The CDR3 has 13 residues. CDR3 protein: CASSKVSGERAFF. The CDR3 bases are TGTGCCAGCAGCAAGGTTTCAGGGGAGCGAGCTTTCTTT.

The V gene is TRBV27, the J gene TRBJ1-5; D perhaps matches TRBD1 (6 bases). This CDR3 is 16 amino acids long. The germline V and J ends were trimmed by 2 bases and 7 bases, with 18 bases remaining between them. Germline CDR1 and CDR2: MNHEY and SMNVEV (reference sequence). The CDR3 loop reads CASSLSPPRGAQPQHF. In DNA form, the CDR3 reads TGTGCCAGCAGTTTAAGTCCCCCCAGGGGAGCCCAGCCCCAGCATTTT.

The genes are TRBV14 and TRBJ2-1; TRBD2 might be the D (6 bases). Germline-derived CDR1 and CDR2 are SGHDN and FVKESK. This CDR3 comprises 13 residues. Trimming cost V 0 bases and J 9 bases, with 9 bases left between them. The CDR3: CASSQDWRGEQFF. CDR3 bases: TGTGCCAGCAGCCAAGATTGGAGGGGTGAGCAGTTCTTC.

The chain employs TRBV28 and TRBJ1-5, with TRBD1 as a possible D gene (6 bases). The CDR3 totals 15 residues. The germline V gene has CDR1 MDHEN and CDR2 SYDVKM. Trimming removed 5 bases at V and 3 bases at J, with 14 bases between. Written as DNA, the CDR3 is TGTGCCAGCAGTCCGCAGGACAGACCCAATCAGCCCCAGCATTTT. Protein sequence: CASSPQDRPNQPQHF.

The chain has TRBV5-1 and TRBJ1-3; the match to TRBD1 covers 8 bases. The germline gives CDR1 SGHRS, CDR2 YFSETQ. The CDR3 covers 16 residues. Trimming removed 0 bases from V and 0 bases from J; junction bases left unmatched: 2. CDR3 sequence: CASSLGQGNSGNTIYF. As DNA, the CDR3 is TGCGCCAGCAGCTTGGGACAGGGGAACTCTGGAAACACCATATATTTT. The whole variable domain, remainder taken from reference TRBV5-1 and TRBJ1-3, is KAGVTQTPRYLIKTRGQQVTLSCSPISGHRSVSWYQQTPGQGLQFLFEYFSETQRNKGNFPGRFSGRQFSNSRSEMNVSTLELGDSALYLCASSLGQGNSGNTIYFGEGSWLTVV.

In its sample, this clone was seen a few times. The V and J genes are TRBV11-2 and TRBJ1-1, with D maybe TRBD1 (6 bases). The V end lost 0 bases, the J end lost 3 bases, and 11 bases lay between the germline ends. The germline CDR1 and CDR2 sequences are SGHAT and FQNNGV. This CDR3 spans 15 amino acids. CDR3 protein: CASSLDTGLYTEAFF. CDR3 nucleotides: TGTGCCAGCAGCTTAGACACAGGGTTGTACACTGAAGCTTTCTTT.

The chain is built from TRBV11-2 and TRBJ1-4; no definite D call. The CDR3 extends over 12 amino acids. The germline V and J ends were trimmed by 2 bases and 7 bases, with 5 bases remaining between them. Germline assignment: CDR1 SGHAT and CDR2 FQNNGV. The CDR3 protein is CASSLLSEKLFF. The CDR3 DNA sequence: TGTGCCAGCAGCTTATTGAGTGAAAAACTGTTTTTT. Full variable domain (outside the CDR3, taken from reference TRBV11-2 and TRBJ1-4): EAGVAQSPRYKIIEKRQSVAFWCNPISGHATLYWYQQILGQGPKLLIQFQNNGVVDDSQLPKDRFSAERLKGVDSTLKIQPAKLEDSAVYLCASSLLSEKLFFGSGTQLSVL.

CDR3 sequence (DNA): TGTGCTAGTGGTTTCGGTGGAGGCAGTGGGTCGCCTGTGACCTACGAGCAGTACTTC. Its translation: CASGFGGGSGSPVTYEQYF. The chain combines TRBV12-5 with TRBJ2-7; D might be TRBD2 (5 bases). V shed 3 bases and J shed 2 bases, with 26 bases lying between them. The V gene's germline CDR1 is LGHNT and CDR2 FRNRAP. There are 19 residues in the CDR3.

The J gene is TRBJ2-7, the V gene TRBV7-8, with D perhaps matching TRBD1 (6 bases). CDR1 is SGHVS and CDR2 is FQNEAQ in the germline V gene. Trimming stripped 2 bases from V and 8 bases from J, with 13 bases between. This CDR3 spans 13 amino acids. CDR3 region: CASSLHGGGQQYF. The DNA for the CDR3 is TGTGCCAGCAGCTTACATGGGGGCGGACAGCAGTACTTC.

The gene calls are TRBV27 and TRBJ1-3; D is unclear. The V end was cut by 5 bases, the J end by 2 bases, with 16 bases between. Germline V gives CDR1 MNHEY, CDR2 SMNVEV (reference sequence). The CDR3 spans 16 residues. CDR3 amino acids: CASSPFPPRAGNTIYF. The DNA for the CDR3 is TGTGCCAGCAGTCCGTTCCCCCCTCGGGCTGGAAACACCATATATTTT.

V gene TRBV5-1 combines with J gene TRBJ2-3; 10 bases fit TRBD2. Germline V gene sequence: CDR1 SGHRS, CDR2 YFSETQ. The CDR3 is made up of 14 amino acids. Trimming at V came to 4 bases and at J to 3 bases, leaving 2 bases not matched to a gene. In nucleotides, the CDR3 is TGCGCCAGCAGCGCGGGACTAGCGACAGATACGCAGTATTTT. Protein sequence: CASSAGLATDTQYF.

The chain has TRBV7-9 and TRBJ2-1, with D hard to call. The germline CDR1 and CDR2 sequences are SEHNR and FQNEAQ (reference sequence). CDR3 length: 12 amino acids. Trimming removed 5 bases from V and 7 bases from J, with 9 bases in between. The CDR3 region is CASSREVNEQFF. The CDR3 coding sequence is TGTGCCAGCAGCCGCGAGGTGAATGAGCAGTTCTTC. The whole variable domain, remainder taken from reference TRBV7-9 and TRBJ2-1, is DTGVSQNPRHKITKRGQNVTFRCDPISEHNRLYWYRQTLGQGPEFLTYFQNEAQLEKSRLLSDRFSAERPKGSFSTLEIQRTEQGDSAMYLCASSREVNEQFFGPGTRLTVL.

CDR3 amino acids: CASSLYVSSGNTIYF. The CDR3 coding sequence is TGTGCCAGCAGCTTATACGTCAGCTCTGGAAACACCATATATTTT. The chain links TRBV7-9 to TRBJ1-3; D is unclear. The CDR3 has 15 residues. V was pared by 2 bases and J by 0 bases, with 8 bases between. CDR1 and CDR2 from the germline V gene are SEHNR and FQNEAQ (reference sequence).

The CDR3 sequence is CASSPGQGNTGELFF. CDR3 DNA: TGTGCCAGCAGCCCGGGACAGGGGAACACCGGGGAGCTGTTTTTT. This chain uses TRBV3-1 (or the pseudogene TRBV3-2) with TRBJ2-2, with 9 bases aligning to TRBD1. CDR3 length: 15 residues. V shed 4 bases and J 1 base; nucleotides not matched to a gene: 1. CDR1 is LGHDT, CDR2 YNNKEL, per germline (reference sequence).

This chain links TRBV30 with TRBJ2-5; D is uncertain. V was clipped by 5 bases and J by 0 bases, with 10 bases between them. The CDR3 sequence is 13 residues long. From germline, CDR1 is GTSNPN and CDR2 SVGIG (reference sequence). The CDR3: CAWSRNYQETQYF. CDR3 DNA sequence: TGTGCCTGGTCCCGTAATTACCAAGAGACCCAGTACTTC.

The gene calls are TRBV3-1 (or the pseudogene TRBV3-2) and TRBJ1-5; the D is unclear. From germline, CDR1 is LGHDT and CDR2 YNNKEL (reference sequence). V was cut by 2 bases and J by 0 bases, with 2 bases left in between. The CDR3 is 13 residues long. In DNA, the CDR3 is TGTGCCAGCAGCCAACTTAGCAATCAGCCCCAGCATTTT. This translates into CASSQLSNQPQHF.